This T cell receptor (beta chain) is drawn from a study of OX40 agonist ivuxolimab in advanced cancers. Clones were sequenced by immunoSEQ multiplex PCR, and TCRdb holds only the in-frame ones, with some missing. The sample lists tens of thousands of clones, roughly 73% occurring once. Per germline, CDR1 MNHNS and CDR2 SASEGT. Trimming left V 7 bases short and J 0 bases short, with 9 bases between. CDR3 length equals 14 residues. This material consisted of CD4+ or CD8+ T cells sorted from blood, taken in a trial of the OX40 agonist ivuxolimab. This chain links TRBV6-1 with TRBJ2-2, with D hard to call. This receptor was taken from an adult with an advanced solid tumor such as melanoma, head and neck, liver or kidney cancer. CDR3 protein: CASTKTANTGELFF. The CDR3 nucleotides are TGTGCCAGCACCAAGACGGCGAACACCGGGGAGCTGTTTTTT.